The clone carrying this TCR beta chain has more than one count but fewer than ten. Antigen specificity is unknown. This entry comes from a study of vaccination and CD4 T cells after COVID-19. The CDR3 contains 12 residues. V lost 5 bases to trimming and J lost 10 bases, with 14 bases between them. Germline-derived CDR1 and CDR2 are LNHDA and SQIVND (reference sequence). Described treatment: roughly 10-day PBMC culture with coronavirus spike peptide pools or control peptides (ViraFEST assay). ViraFEST used peptide pools to expand antigen-specific T cells, then sequenced TCRs. Sequenced with the Oncomine TCR Beta short-read assay was DNA taken from cultured CD4+ T cells. TCRdb re-called the PCR reads through MiXCR, storing one row per CDR3 protein. In the table there are roughly 4,000 distinct CDR3 sequences, 15% to 20% of which are singletons.

V usage is TRBV19 and J usage is TRBJ1-1, with a tentative D call TRBD1 (5 bases). This receptor was taken from a human donor who had recovered from COVID-19. Specimen: CD4+ T cells from blood, cultured in vitro. The CDR3 DNA reads as TGTGCCAGTAGTGGGAGGGGAGGAGGAGCTTTCTTT. Its translation is CASSGRGGGAFF. Combining the CDR3 with reference TRBV19 and TRBJ1-1 gives the whole variable domain DGGITQSPKYLFRKEGQNVTLSCEQNLNHDAMYWYRQDPGQGLRLIYYSQIVNDFQKGDIAEGYSVSREKKESFPLTVTSAQKNPTAFYLCASSGRGGGAFFGQGTRLTVV.